This T cell receptor beta chain was identified during a study of blood T cell repertoires in COVID-19. This CDR3 region has 14 residues. Per the germline V gene, CDR1 is SNHLY and CDR2 is FYNNEI. Trimming shortened V by 7 bases and J by 2 bases, and 15 bases separated the two germline ends. Profiled with immunoSEQ multiplex PCR; TCRdb holds only in-frame clones, not every one. This table has over 60,000 clones, 70% to 90% appearing once. The sequencing sample was made of peripheral blood. The sequence came from an elderly woman with active COVID-19. The J gene is TRBJ2-7, the V gene TRBV2; D is perhaps TRBD1 (5 bases). The CDR3 region has the DNA TGTGCCAGCAAGGTTGGTCAGGGCCCCTACGAGCAGTACTTC. Encoded protein: CASKVGQGPYEQYF.